The 27 T cell receptor beta chains given below trace back to one sample, sequenced in a study of T cell changes during pregnancy in multiple sclerosis. The table came from immunoSEQ multiplex PCR; TCRdb's copy has only in-frame clones and leaves some out. The data contain about 48,000 clones, approximately 95% of them singletons. The sequencing here drew on CD4+ T cells from peripheral blood mononuclear cells, taken in the first trimester of pregnancy. These receptor sequences come from a female donor with multiple sclerosis, enrolled in a pregnancy study.

This clone was counted once. The chain joins TRBV7-2 to TRBJ1-5; D is ambiguous. The CDR3 is 16 residues long. Germline loops: CDR1 SGHTA, CDR2 FQGNSA. The V end lost 2 bases, the J end lost 1 base, and 12 bases lay between the germline ends. This chain's CDR3 is CASSLMSGHSNQPQHF. For the CDR3, the DNA is TGTGCCAGCAGCTTAATGTCAGGCCACAGCAATCAGCCCCAGCATTTT.

This chain links TRBV6-5 with TRBJ2-3; TRBD1 matches 10 bases. The V gene's germline CDR1 is MNHEY and CDR2 SVGAGI. The V gene end was trimmed by 7 bases and the J gene end by 5 bases; junction bases not matched to a gene: 9. This CDR3 has 15 residues. The CDR3 loop is CASNGGDRGRDTQYF. For the CDR3, the DNA is TGTGCCAGCAATGGTGGGGACAGGGGACGAGATACGCAGTATTTT.

This sequence joins TRBV6-5 and TRBJ2-1; 9 bases line up with TRBD1. Per germline, CDR1 MNHEY and CDR2 SVGAGI. The CDR3 length is 15 residues. Losses at the gene ends were 6 bases for V and 6 bases for J; bases not matched to a gene: 9. Written as DNA, the CDR3 is TGTGCCAGCAGACTTGTGGGGACAGGGTTCAATGAGCAGTTCTTC. It specifies CASRLVGTGFNEQFF.

V is TRBV18 and J is TRBJ1-1; D perhaps matches TRBD1 (5 bases). The CDR3 covers 15 residues. In germline, CDR1 is KGHSH, CDR2 LQKENI. V was shortened by 4 bases and J by 2 bases, with 14 bases between the two germline ends. The CDR3 region has the DNA TGTGCCAGCTCACTGAACCGACAGTTCAACACTGAAGCTTTCTTT. Translating it yields CASSLNRQFNTEAFF.

The chain is built from TRBV4-2 and TRBJ2-2; a weak D match, TRBD2 (7 bases). This CDR3 contains 16 residues. Germline-derived CDR1 and CDR2 are LGHNA and YNFKEQ. The V end was cut by 2 bases, the J end by 3 bases, with 13 bases between. CDR3 protein: CASSQIGGGDTGELFF. DNA for the CDR3: TGTGCCAGCAGCCAAATCGGCGGGGGCGACACCGGGGAGCTGTTTTTT.

CDR3: CSVGSASSGETQYF. The CDR3, as DNA: TGCAGCGTTGGGTCAGCCTCGTCCGGGGAGACCCAGTACTTC. This chain links TRBV29-1 with TRBJ2-5; D call uncertain. Germline values: CDR1 SQVTM, CDR2 ANQGSEA. The CDR3 has 14 amino acids. V lost 4 bases to trimming and J lost 5 bases, with 17 bases between them.

This chain uses TRBV4-2 with TRBJ2-1; 14 bases map to TRBD2. The CDR3 is made up of 16 amino acids. Trimming cost V 1 base and J 8 bases; bases outside gene matches: 4. Germline-derived CDR1 and CDR2 are LGHNA and YNFKEQ. The CDR3 nucleotides are TGTGCCAGCAGCCAAGGGACTAGCGGGGGGTTTTATGAGCAGTTCTTC. Translated: CASSQGTSGGFYEQFF.

This clone was found once. CDR3 nucleotide sequence: TGTGCCACTCGGCGTCAGGGGACCTACGAGCAGTACTTC. Translating it yields CATRRQGTYEQYF. The V gene is TRBV10-3, the J gene TRBJ2-7; possibly TRBD1 for D (6 bases). There are 13 residues in the CDR3. Germline CDR1 ENHRY, CDR2 SYGVKD. V was cut by 10 bases and J by 2 bases, with 15 bases left in between.

J is TRBJ2-1 and V is TRBV2; D may be TRBD1 (7 bases). V was shortened by 11 bases and J by 10 bases, with 12 bases between the two germline ends. This CDR3 spans 10 amino acids. Looked up from germline, CDR1 is SNHLY and CDR2 is FYNNEI. The CDR3 sequence: CAAEGAEQFF. In DNA, the CDR3 is TGTGCCGCGGAGGGGGCCGAGCAGTTCTTC.

The chain uses TRBV7-3 and TRBJ2-1, with TRBD2 matching over 13 bases. This CDR3 has 18 residues. J lost 0 bases, V lost 5 bases, and 7 bases had no gene match. Germline CDR1 is SGHTA and CDR2 is FQGTGA. The CDR3 loop reads CASSRLAGGSSSYNEQFF. The DNA of the CDR3 is TGTGCCAGCAGCCGACTAGCGGGGGGCTCGAGCTCCTACAATGAGCAGTTCTTC.

The rearrangement joins TRBV7-8 to TRBJ1-4; TRBD1 agrees at 12 bases. This CDR3 region has 15 residues. The germline V gene encodes CDR1 SGHVS and CDR2 FQNEAQ. The J segment lost 11 bases and the V segment lost 5 bases, leaving 9 bases of the junction unmatched. CDR3 residues: CASSPPGTGGGKLFF. CDR3 bases: TGTGCCAGCAGCCCACCCGGGACAGGGGGCGGGAAACTGTTTTTT. Full variable domain (remainder filled in from reference TRBV7-8 and TRBJ1-4): GAGVSQSPRYKVAKRGQDVALRCDPISGHVSLFWYQQALGQGPEFLTYFQNEAQLDKSGLPSDRFFAERPEGSVSTLKIQRTQQEDSAVYLCASSPPGTGGGKLFFGSGTQLSVL.

This sequence joins TRBV5-1 and TRBJ2-3; TRBD2 agrees at 9 bases. The CDR3 consists of 15 residues. Germline V gives CDR1 SGHRS, CDR2 YFSETQ. The J segment lost 8 bases and the V segment lost 4 bases, leaving 11 bases of the junction unmatched. The chain's CDR3 is CASSRIGTSQGTQYF. The DNA for the CDR3 is TGCGCCAGCAGCCGAATTGGGACTAGCCAGGGTACGCAGTATTTT. Using reference TRBV5-1 and TRBJ2-3 for the parts outside the CDR3, the full variable domain is KAGVTQTPRYLIKTRGQQVTLSCSPISGHRSVSWYQQTPGQGLQFLFEYFSETQRNKGNFPGRFSGRQFSNSRSEMNVSTLELGDSALYLCASSRIGTSQGTQYFGPGTRLTVL.

The rearrangement links TRBV27 to TRBJ1-1; TRBD1 matches at 7 bases. The trim removed 4 bases at V and 0 bases at J, leaving 8 bases unmatched. The CDR3 is 16 residues long. Germline lookup yields CDR1 MNHEY and CDR2 SMNVEV (reference sequence). This CDR3 is CASSSPRQGLNTEAFF. In nucleotides, the CDR3 is TGTGCCAGCAGTTCACCGCGACAGGGACTGAACACTGAAGCTTTCTTT.

The chain couples TRBV4-1 to TRBJ1-4; TRBD1 is a possible D gene (6 bases). CDR1 and CDR2 (germline): MGHRA, YSYEKL. The CDR3 runs to 16 residues. V dropped 1 base and J dropped 7 bases, with 16 bases sitting between them. CDR3 DNA: TGCGCCAGCAGCCAAGTGGGGGGGGCCCCGACTGAAAAACTGTTTTTT. This codes for CASSQVGGAPTEKLFF.

V is TRBV6-1 and J is TRBJ1-5, with D unresolved. This CDR3 contains 16 residues. V dropped 1 base and J dropped 0 bases, with 10 bases sitting between them. Germline lookup yields CDR1 MNHNS and CDR2 SASEGT. The CDR3 DNA follows: TGTGCCAGCAGTGAAGGGACTTACTATAGCAATCAGCCCCAGCATTTT. Protein product: CASSEGTYYSNQPQHF.

The rearrangement uses TRBV9 and TRBJ2-3, with TRBD1 identical over 8 bases. With V trimmed by 3 bases and J by 4 bases, 7 bases remained unmatched. The CDR3 has 15 residues. Germline V gives CDR1 SGDLS, CDR2 YYNGEE. This CDR3 is CASSAKGQGADTQYF. CDR3 bases: TGTGCCAGCAGCGCAAAAGGACAGGGCGCAGATACGCAGTATTTT.

The chain recombines TRBV6-1 with TRBJ1-6, with 8 positions matching TRBD1. CDR1 and CDR2 (germline): MNHNS, SASEGT. This CDR3 spans 15 amino acids. The J segment lost 9 bases and the V segment lost 8 bases, leaving 12 bases of the junction unmatched. CDR3 nucleotides: TGTGCCAGCGCCTCGGGGACAGGCTTAGGTTCACCCCTCCACTTT. Amino acids: CASASGTGLGSPLHF.

This clone was counted between two and nine times. The chain links TRBV11-2 to TRBJ1-2; TRBD1 matches at 8 bases. Per germline, CDR1 SGHAT and CDR2 FQNNGV. V gave up 5 bases and J gave up 3 bases; unmatched junction bases: 2. The CDR3 sequence is 13 residues long. CDR3 region: CASSPGQDYGYTF. Written as DNA, the CDR3 is TGTGCCAGCAGCCCGGGACAGGACTATGGCTACACCTTC.

The chain couples TRBV5-1 to TRBJ2-6; a possible D gene is TRBD1 (5 bases). Germline CDR1 is SGHRS and CDR2 is YFSETQ. The CDR3 has 17 residues. V lost 0 bases to trimming and J lost 0 bases, with 10 bases between them. In DNA, the CDR3 is TGCGCCAGCAGCTTGGACAGGTTTTACTCTGGGGCCAACGTCCTGACTTTC. Its protein product is CASSLDRFYSGANVLTF.

The chain is built from TRBV5-4 and TRBJ2-3; 11 bases line up with TRBD2. Trimming cost V 4 bases and J 4 bases; bases outside gene matches: 8. The CDR3 extends over 16 amino acids. Germline assignment: CDR1 SGHNT and CDR2 YYREEE (reference sequence). The CDR3 coding sequence is TGTGCCAGCAGCCCCTTAGCGGGGGGGCCCCCAGATACGCAGTATTTT. Translation: CASSPLAGGPPDTQYF.

The chain carries TRBV6-5 and TRBJ1-5, with 7 bases aligning to TRBD1. V trimming: 8 bases; J trimming: 4 bases; junction bases outside the gene matches: 8. The CDR3 is 14 amino acids. From germline, CDR1 is MNHEY and CDR2 SVGAGI. CDR3 coding DNA: TGTGCCAGCGGGAGGACAGGCTTAAATCAGCCCCAGCATTTT. Protein: CASGRTGLNQPQHF.

V is TRBV10-3 and J is TRBJ2-3; TRBD2 matches 10 bases. Looked up from germline, CDR1 is ENHRY and CDR2 is SYGVKD. CDR3 length: 16 amino acids. V lost 4 bases to trimming and J lost 2 bases; unmatched junction nucleotides: 6. The CDR3 region has the DNA TGTGCCATCAGTGTCGGAGCGGGGGGGAACACAGATACGCAGTATTTT. Its protein product is CAISVGAGGNTDTQYF.

In DNA, the CDR3 is TGTGCCAGCAGCTTTGGACAGGGGATACAGCCCCAGCATTTT. Encoded protein: CASSFGQGIQPQHF. The rearrangement uses TRBV5-6 and TRBJ1-5; 9 bases fit TRBD1. The CDR3 contains 14 residues. Looked up from germline, CDR1 is SGHDT and CDR2 is YYEEEE. Trimming at V came to 2 bases and at J to 7 bases, leaving 4 bases not matched to a gene.

This clone was detected once. The genes are TRBV5-5 and TRBJ2-1; D is unresolved. The CDR3 consists of 15 residues. Germline V gene lookup returns CDR1 SGHKS and CDR2 YYEKEE (reference sequence). The ends were cut back, 0 bases at V and 0 bases at J, with 7 bases in the middle. The CDR3 bases are TGTGCCAGCAGCTTGGGGTTGAGCTCCTACAATGAGCAGTTCTTC. It codes for CASSLGLSSYNEQFF.

The chain employs TRBV9 and TRBJ1-2; the D is unclear. This CDR3 region has 12 residues. The ends were cut back, 3 bases at V and 8 bases at J, with 11 bases in the middle. Looked up from germline, CDR1 is SGDLS and CDR2 is YYNGEE. The CDR3 DNA sequence: TGTGCCAGCAGCGGTAGCCTCGTCGGCTACACCTTC. Its protein product is CASSGSLVGYTF.

The chain uses TRBV5-6 and TRBJ1-4; 9 bases line up with TRBD1. Germline V CDR1 and CDR2: SGHDT, YYEEEE. The CDR3 covers 14 residues. Losses at the gene ends were 3 bases for V and 5 bases for J; bases not matched to a gene: 2. CDR3 DNA: TGTGCCAGCAGCTGGACAGGGGAAAATGAAAAACTGTTTTTT. Amino acids: CASSWTGENEKLFF.

The chain couples TRBV7-8 to TRBJ2-2; a possible D gene is TRBD2 (5 bases). The CDR3 runs to 14 residues. Germline V gene lookup returns CDR1 SGHVS and CDR2 FQNEAQ. Trimming pared 3 bases from V and 7 bases from J, leaving 12 bases between. CDR3 sequence (DNA): TGTGCCAGCAGCTTGGCGGGCCGCGACGGGGAGCTGTTTTTT. It encodes CASSLAGRDGELFF.